This T cell receptor beta chain was identified in a study of shared clonotypes between healthy human individuals. Profiled with immunoSEQ multiplex PCR; TCRdb holds only in-frame clones, not every one. The table includes hundreds of thousands of clones, about 91% detected once. This clone is a singleton in its sample. The CDR3 contains 11 residues. Germline values: CDR1 SNHLY, CDR2 FYNNEI. The naive CD8 fraction comprised CD45RO-negative cells positively selected for CCR7 and excluded terminally differentiated effector memory CD45RA+ cells. V gene TRBV2 combines with J gene TRBJ2-1; TRBD1 agrees at 7 bases. Sequencing used naive CD8+ T cells sorted from blood. The TCR sequence derives from a man aged 25-45 years in good health. In DNA, the CDR3 is TGTGCGTGGGACAGCTACAATGAGCAGTTCTTC. Protein product: CAWDSYNEQFF.